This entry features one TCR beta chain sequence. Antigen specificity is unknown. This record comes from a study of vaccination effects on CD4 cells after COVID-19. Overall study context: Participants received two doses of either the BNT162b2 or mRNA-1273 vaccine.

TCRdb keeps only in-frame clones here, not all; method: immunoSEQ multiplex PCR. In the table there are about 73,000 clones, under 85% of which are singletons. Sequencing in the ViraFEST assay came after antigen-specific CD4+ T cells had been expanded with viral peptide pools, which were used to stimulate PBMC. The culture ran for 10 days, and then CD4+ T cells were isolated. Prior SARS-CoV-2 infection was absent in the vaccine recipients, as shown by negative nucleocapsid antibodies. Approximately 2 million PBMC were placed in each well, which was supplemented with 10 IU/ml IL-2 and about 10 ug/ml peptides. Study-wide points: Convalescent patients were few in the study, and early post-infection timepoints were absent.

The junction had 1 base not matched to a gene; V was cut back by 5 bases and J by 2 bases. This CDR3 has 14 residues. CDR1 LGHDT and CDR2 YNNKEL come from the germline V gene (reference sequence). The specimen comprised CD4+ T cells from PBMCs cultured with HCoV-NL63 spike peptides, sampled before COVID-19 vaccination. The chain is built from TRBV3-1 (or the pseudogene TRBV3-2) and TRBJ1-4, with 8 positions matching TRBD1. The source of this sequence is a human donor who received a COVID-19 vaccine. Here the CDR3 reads CASSWTGTNEKLFF. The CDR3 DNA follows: TGTGCCAGCAGCTGGACAGGGACTAATGAAAAACTGTTTTTT.